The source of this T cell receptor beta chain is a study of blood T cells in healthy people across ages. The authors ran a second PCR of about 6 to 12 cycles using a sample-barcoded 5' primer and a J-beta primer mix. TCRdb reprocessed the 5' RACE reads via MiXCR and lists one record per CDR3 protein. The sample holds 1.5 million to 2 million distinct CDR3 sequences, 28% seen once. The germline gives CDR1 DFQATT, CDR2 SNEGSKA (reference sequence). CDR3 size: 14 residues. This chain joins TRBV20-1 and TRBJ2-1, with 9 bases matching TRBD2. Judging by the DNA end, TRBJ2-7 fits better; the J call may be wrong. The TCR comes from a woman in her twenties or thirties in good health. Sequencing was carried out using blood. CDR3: CSAPQAGGYNEQYF. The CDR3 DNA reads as TGCAGTGCCCCCCAAGCGGGAGGCTACAATGAGCAGTACTTC.